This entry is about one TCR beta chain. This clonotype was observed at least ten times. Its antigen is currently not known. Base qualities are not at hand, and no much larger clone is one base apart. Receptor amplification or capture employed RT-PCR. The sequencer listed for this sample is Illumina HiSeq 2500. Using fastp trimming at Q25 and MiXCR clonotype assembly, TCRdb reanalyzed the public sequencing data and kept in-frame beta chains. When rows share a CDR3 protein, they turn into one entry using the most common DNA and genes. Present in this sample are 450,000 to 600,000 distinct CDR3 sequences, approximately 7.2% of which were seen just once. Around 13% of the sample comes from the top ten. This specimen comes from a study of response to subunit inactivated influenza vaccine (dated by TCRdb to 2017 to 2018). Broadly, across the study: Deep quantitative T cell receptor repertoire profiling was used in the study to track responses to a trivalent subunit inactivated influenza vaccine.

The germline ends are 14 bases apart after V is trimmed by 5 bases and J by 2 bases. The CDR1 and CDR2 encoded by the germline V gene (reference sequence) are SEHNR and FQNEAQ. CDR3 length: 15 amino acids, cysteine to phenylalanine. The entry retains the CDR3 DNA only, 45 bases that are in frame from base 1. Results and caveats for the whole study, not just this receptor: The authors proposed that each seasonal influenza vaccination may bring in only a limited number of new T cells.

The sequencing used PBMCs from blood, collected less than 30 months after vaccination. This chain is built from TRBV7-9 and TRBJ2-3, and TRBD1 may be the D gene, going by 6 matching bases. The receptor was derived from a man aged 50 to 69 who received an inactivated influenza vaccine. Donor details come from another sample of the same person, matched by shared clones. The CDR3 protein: CASSRLGQNTDTQYF. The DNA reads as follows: TGTGCCAGCAGCCGTCTCGGACAGAACACAGATACGCAGTATTTT.